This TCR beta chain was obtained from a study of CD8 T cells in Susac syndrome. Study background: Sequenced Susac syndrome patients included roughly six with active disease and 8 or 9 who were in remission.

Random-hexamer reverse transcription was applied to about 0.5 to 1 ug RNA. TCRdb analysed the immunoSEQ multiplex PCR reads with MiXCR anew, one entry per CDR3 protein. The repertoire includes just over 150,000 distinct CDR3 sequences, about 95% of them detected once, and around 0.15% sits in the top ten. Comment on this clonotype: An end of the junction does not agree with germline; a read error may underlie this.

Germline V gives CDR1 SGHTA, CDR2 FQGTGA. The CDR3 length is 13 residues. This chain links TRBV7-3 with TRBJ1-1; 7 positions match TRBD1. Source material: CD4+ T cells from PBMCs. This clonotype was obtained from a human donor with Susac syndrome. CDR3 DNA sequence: TGTGCCAGCAGCCTAACAGGGGCCACTGAAGCTTTCTTT. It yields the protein CASSLTGATEAFF.